Listed below are T cell receptor beta chains from one sample, sequenced in a study of T cell changes during pregnancy in multiple sclerosis. Here immunoSEQ multiplex PCR was the method, and the copy in TCRdb shows in-frame clones only, minus some. The sample shows some 120,000 clones, about 96% of them seen only once. This specimen consisted of peripheral blood, obtained after pregnancy. These receptors were obtained from a female donor with multiple sclerosis, enrolled in a pregnancy study. Both conserved end residues are part of each CDR3. A D gene is named only where the DNA matches it firmly.

TRBD1,TRBJ2-5,TRBV19,CASRTTGMETQYF
-,TRBJ2-1,TRBV28,CASNIDTSYNEQFF
TRBD2,TRBJ2-7,TRBV4-2,CASSQQMVTSGSLHYEQYF
-,TRBJ2-7,TRBV27,CASSLRGSTYEQYF
-,TRBJ1-1,TRBV7-9,CASSLGGEAFF
TRBD2,TRBJ2-5,TRBV2,CASSGQGGLAGGPGVYF
TRBD2,TRBJ2-5,TRBV28,CASRGGAGGDRETQYF
-,TRBJ2-7,TRBV28,CASSRPTDLSSYEQYF
TRBD1,TRBJ1-1,TRBV4-1,CASSHAADRAGATEAFF
TRBD1,TRBJ2-1,TRBV19,CASSQRPTGAEQFF
TRBD1,TRBJ1-5,TRBV6-1,CASSASVTGGLNQPQHF
-,TRBJ1-5,TRBV18,CASSRMVAGTGNQPQHF
TRBD2,TRBJ2-1,TRBV5-4,CASSLELAGEQFF
TRBD2,TRBJ2-3,TRBV18,CASSPSGRASSTDTQYF
-,TRBJ1-3,TRBV15,CATSNYRLTGNTIYF
TRBD1,TRBJ1-4,TRBV7-2,CASSLETGGEKLFF
TRBD1,TRBJ1-4,TRBV5-6,CASSLAGGDWIPRIEKLFF
-,TRBJ2-7,TRBV2,CASSLTVSYEQYF
TRBD1,TRBJ1-2,TRBV14,CASSHPGQGDADYGYTF
TRBD1,TRBJ2-2,TRBV25-1,CASSKTTGFTGELFF
TRBD2,TRBJ2-7,TRBV27,CASSLGSGRAYEQYF
TRBD2,TRBJ2-5,TRBV29-1,CSAIGLAGGGGETQYF
TRBD2,TRBJ2-2,TRBV4-1,CASSLRLAGGAGELFF
TRBD1,TRBJ1-2,TRBV6-5,CASSPGRGYGYTF
TRBD1,TRBJ2-1,TRBV4-1,CASSQIGQGNDEQFF
TRBD1,TRBJ2-7,TRBV14,CASSRPGGYEQYF
TRBD2,TRBJ2-3,TRBV5-1,CASSLTSENTQYF
TRBD1,TRBJ2-5,TRBV2,CASSPPGQSTGGWETQYF
TRBD1,TRBJ2-7,TRBV5-6,CASSQRTGTPNEQYF
TRBD1,TRBJ1-5,TRBV5-8,CASSQGQGVGQPQHF
TRBD2,TRBJ2-2,TRBV9,CASSVSGSTGELFF
TRBD2,TRBJ2-7,TRBV28,CASSLGTSGYEQYF
TRBD1,TRBJ2-7,TRBV28,CASSTFGTGDEQYF
-,TRBJ1-2,TRBV7-7,CASSLRDGYTF
TRBD2,TRBJ2-1,TRBV19,CASSIGGRARRNEQFF
-,TRBJ2-2,TRBV11-3,CASSSWRHDSLDTGELFF